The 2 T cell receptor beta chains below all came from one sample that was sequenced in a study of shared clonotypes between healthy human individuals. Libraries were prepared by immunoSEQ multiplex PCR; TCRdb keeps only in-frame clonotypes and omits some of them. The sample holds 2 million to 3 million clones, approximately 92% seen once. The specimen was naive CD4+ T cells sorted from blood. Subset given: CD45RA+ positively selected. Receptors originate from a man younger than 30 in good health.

The CDR3 DNA reads TGTGCCATCAGTCTCGGGGCTAGGGAGACCCAGTACTTC. It yields the protein CAISLGARETQYF. V usage is TRBV10-3 and J usage is TRBJ2-5; D is possibly TRBD1 or TRBD2 (5 bases each). V gave up 5 bases and J gave up 5 bases, with 12 bases separating them. CDR1 and CDR2 from the germline V gene are ENHRY and SYGVKD. There are 13 residues in the CDR3.

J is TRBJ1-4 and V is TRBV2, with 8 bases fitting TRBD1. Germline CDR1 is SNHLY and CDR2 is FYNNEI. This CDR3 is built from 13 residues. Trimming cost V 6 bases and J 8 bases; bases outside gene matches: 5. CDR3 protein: CASSADRGEKLFF. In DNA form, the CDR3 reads TGTGCCAGCAGCGCTGACAGGGGCGAAAAACTGTTTTTT.